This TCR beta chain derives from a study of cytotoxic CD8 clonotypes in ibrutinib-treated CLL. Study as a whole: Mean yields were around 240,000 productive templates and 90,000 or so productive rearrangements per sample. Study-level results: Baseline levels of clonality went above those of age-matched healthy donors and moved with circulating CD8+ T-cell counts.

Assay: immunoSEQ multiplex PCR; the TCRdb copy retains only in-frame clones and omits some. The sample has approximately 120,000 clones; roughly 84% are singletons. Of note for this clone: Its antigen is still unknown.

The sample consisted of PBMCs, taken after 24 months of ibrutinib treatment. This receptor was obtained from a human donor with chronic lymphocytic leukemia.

CDR3 sequence: CSVPGIRTDTQYF. DNA for the CDR3: TGCAGCGTGCCCGGGATCCGCACAGATACGCAGTATTTT. The chain carries TRBV29-1 and TRBJ2-3, with a possible D match to TRBD2 (5 bases). Germline values: CDR1 SQVTM, CDR2 ANQGSEA. Trimming shortened V by 6 bases and J by 1 base, and 11 bases separated the two germline ends. The CDR3 has 13 amino acids.